Listed below are T cell receptor beta chains from one sample, sequenced in a study of blood T cell repertoires in COVID-19. Data came from immunoSEQ multiplex PCR; TCRdb stores just in-frame clones and leaves some out. Of about 220,000 clones listed, less than 85% are singletons. Specimen: peripheral blood. The origin of the receptors is a woman in her seventies with acute or convalescent COVID-19. CDR3s include the opening cysteine and the closing phenylalanine or tryptophan. The order of the fields is D gene, V gene, J gene, CDR3 DNA, CDR3 protein. The D gene is left open where the match is weak.

>TRBD1|TRBV7-2|TRBJ1-2
TGTGCCAGCAGCTTAGCGCTAACAGGGGGTGGCTACACCTTC
CASSLALTGGGYTF
>-|TRBV6-5|TRBJ1-1
TGTGCCAGCCACGTCGACAGTAACACTGAAGCTTTCTTT
CASHVDSNTEAFF
>TRBD2|TRBV19|TRBJ2-3
TGTGCCAGTACTGGACTAGCGGGGGCGGATACGCAGTATTTT
CASTGLAGADTQYF
>TRBD1|TRBV24-1|TRBJ1-2
TGTGCCACCAGTGACCCTTACAGGGGCACTGGCTACACCTTC
CATSDPYRGTGYTF
>-|TRBV6-4|TRBJ2-5
TGTGCCAGCAGTCCCAGGGAAGAGACCCAGTACTTC
CASSPREETQYF
>TRBD1|TRBV6-2/TRBV6-3|TRBJ1-5
TGTGCCAGCAGTTACTCGTTGGGACAGGGAAATCGTCAGCCCCAGCATTTT
CASSYSLGQGNRQPQHF
>-|TRBV25-1|TRBJ2-3
TGTGCCAGCAGTGAATGGGCCGGAAACACAGATACGCAGTATTTT
CASSEWAGNTDTQYF
>TRBD2|TRBV19|TRBJ2-5
TGTGCCAGTAGGAAGGAGGGAGGGGAAGAGACCCAGTACTTC
CASRKEGGEETQYF
>TRBD2|TRBV6-2/TRBV6-3|TRBJ2-3
TGTGCCAGCAGTTCCACTAGCGGGGGGTCAGATACGCAGTATTTT
CASSSTSGGSDTQYF
>TRBD1|TRBV7-6|TRBJ1-1
TGTGCCAGCAGCTTAGAAACAGGGGGCACAGCTTTCTTT
CASSLETGGTAFF